This TCR beta chain was captured in a study of T cells in localized non-small cell lung cancer. Only in-frame clones appear in the TCRdb table, and some are missing; sequencing was by immunoSEQ multiplex PCR. Counted here are approximately 1,800 clones, less than 35% occurring once; the ten biggest clones make up more than 10%. Study outcomes and limitations: Compared with tumor, uninvolved adjacent lung displayed greater T cell clonality, ranking highest overall. Turning up in adjacent lung were a median roughly 62 of the top 100 tumor clones.

Germline-derived CDR1 and CDR2 are MNHGY and SAAAGT. This CDR3 comprises 14 residues. Between the trimmed V and J ends, which lost 3 bases and 6 bases, there was a span of 12 bases. This clone counts as medium-sized. The target antigen is unknown. This receptor was identified in a female donor of 60 years or more with stage I squamous cell lung carcinoma. The material sequenced was lung tumor tissue, taken before any cancer treatment. The chain combines TRBV6-8 with TRBJ2-1; D tentatively reads TRBD1 or TRBD2 (5 bases each). The CDR3 DNA is TGTGCCAGCAGTTATTTCGGGGACCCCAATGAGCAGTTCTTC. Residues: CASSYFGDPNEQFF.